The rows below give T cell receptor beta chains drawn from one sample of a study of blood T cell repertoires in COVID-19. Sequencing used immunoSEQ multiplex PCR; TCRdb keeps in-frame clones, though not all of them. The sample shows roughly 15,000 clones, around 84% of them seen only once. The sample comprised peripheral blood. These receptors all stem from a man between 45 and 60 years old with active COVID-19. The CDR3 runs from the conserved cysteine through the conserved F or W. The D gene is left open where the match is weak. For some rows the clone size is stated as once, few or many, or as a class when expanded; others skip it.

>-|-|TRBJ1-1|TRBV5-4
CASRSRVSTEAFF
TGTGCCAGCAGATCCAGGGTTAGCACTGAAGCTTTCTTT
>-|once|TRBJ1-1|TRBV29-1
CSVEDPGIQTEAFF
TGCAGCGTTGAAGATCCGGGGATTCAAACTGAAGCTTTCTTT
>TRBD2|-|TRBJ2-1|TRBV13
CASSLRREGYNEQFF
TGTGCCAGCAGCTTAAGGCGGGAGGGCTACAATGAGCAGTTCTTC
>-|-|TRBJ1-2|TRBV6-1
CASSEARIYLDRKNGYTF
TGTGCCAGCAGTGAAGCGAGAATTTACCTAGACAGAAAGAATGGCTACACCTTC
>TRBD2|-|TRBJ2-2|TRBV7-2
CASSLAYTSGVVANTGELFF
TGTGCCAGCAGCTTAGCTTACACTAGCGGAGTCGTGGCGAACACCGGGGAGCTGTTTTTT
>-|-|TRBJ2-2|TRBV10-2
CEPRQVGYGGELFF
TGCGAACCCCGACAGGTTGGATACGGCGGGGAGCTGTTTTTT
>TRBD2|-|TRBJ2-1|TRBV6-6
CASSWMTSGIYNEQFF
TGTGCCAGCAGTTGGATGACTAGCGGGATATACAATGAGCAGTTCTTC
>TRBD2|-|TRBJ2-5|TRBV2
CASTGPGLAGQETQYF
TGTGCCAGCACAGGACCCGGACTAGCGGGACAAGAGACCCAGTACTTC
>TRBD1|-|TRBJ2-7|TRBV2
CATYRGPYEQYF
TGTGCCACCTACAGGGGGCCCTACGAGCAGTACTTC
>-|once|TRBJ1-5|TRBV2
CASSEYGGPAQPQHF
TGTGCCAGCAGTGAATACGGGGGTCCGGCTCAGCCCCAGCATTTT
>-|-|TRBJ2-7|TRBV27
CASGPQYEQYF
TGTGCCAGCGGCCCACAATACGAGCAGTACTTC
>TRBD1|once|TRBJ1-2|TRBV3-1/TRBV3-2
CASSQQGANYGYTF
TGTGCCAGCAGCCAACAGGGGGCCAACTATGGCTACACCTTC
>TRBD2|-|TRBJ2-1|TRBV29-1
CSVALAVNEQFF
TGCAGCGTTGCACTAGCGGTCAATGAGCAGTTCTTC
>-|-|TRBJ1-1|TRBV19
CASSPGLMNTEAFF
TGTGCCAGTAGTCCGGGACTTATGAACACTGAAGCTTTCTTT
>-|-|TRBJ2-5|TRBV10-3
CAISDPSYLGETQYF
TGTGCCATCAGTGACCCCTCCTATCTTGGAGAGACCCAGTACTTC
>TRBD1|-|TRBJ2-2|TRBV3-1/TRBV3-2
CASSQEGDRGLTGELFF
TGTGCCAGCAGCCAAGAAGGGGACAGGGGGCTCACCGGGGAGCTGTTTTTT
>-|-|TRBJ2-1|TRBV13
CASSLRLTSYNEQFF
TGTGCCAGCAGCTTAAGACTAACCTCCTACAATGAGCAGTTCTTC
>-|few|TRBJ1-2|TRBV7-9
CASSSDAPLDSDYGYTF
TGTGCCAGCAGCTCCGACGCCCCCCTCGACAGTGACTATGGCTACACCTTC
>TRBD1|-|TRBJ2-7|TRBV28
CASSFPTGEVSAYEQYF
TGTGCCAGCAGTTTCCCGACAGGGGAAGTGAGCGCCTACGAGCAGTACTTC
>-|-|TRBJ1-6|TRBV4-1
CASSREGGNAPLHF
TGCGCCAGCAGCCGGGAGGGGGGCAATGCACCCCTCCACTTT
>-|-|TRBJ1-1|TRBV19
CASSWSLSVNTEAFF
TGTGCCAGTAGCTGGAGTCTGTCTGTGAACACTGAAGCTTTCTTT
>TRBD2|-|TRBJ2-7|TRBV3-1/TRBV3-2
CASSQREASEQYF
TGTGCCAGCAGCCAGCGGGAGGCGTCCGAGCAGTACTTC
>TRBD2|-|TRBJ2-7|TRBV18
CASSPLTAQYTSGSSPYEQYF
TGTGCCAGCTCACCTCTTACAGCTCAATATACTAGCGGGAGTTCACCATACGAGCAGTACTTC
>TRBD1|-|TRBJ2-7|TRBV3-1/TRBV3-2
CASSQDRGRGYEQYF
TGTGCCAGCAGCCAAGACAGGGGGCGAGGCTACGAGCAGTACTTC
>TRBD2|-|TRBJ2-1|TRBV19
CASSMGVAGVSEQFF
TGTGCCAGTAGTATGGGCGTAGCGGGAGTTAGTGAGCAGTTCTTC
>-|-|TRBJ2-5|TRBV5-1
CASSARPEETQYF
TGCGCCAGCAGCGCTAGACCCGAAGAGACCCAGTACTTC
>-|-|TRBJ2-2|TRBV5-1
CASSLGDSYTGELFF
TGCGCCAGCAGCTTGGGGGACTCGTACACCGGGGAGCTGTTTTTT
>TRBD1|-|TRBJ2-1|TRBV28
CASSHPSILQGADYNEQFF
TGTGCCAGCAGTCACCCCTCAATCCTACAGGGGGCGGACTACAATGAGCAGTTCTTC
>TRBD1|-|TRBJ1-1|TRBV13
CASSYLGQGRTEAFF
TGTGCCAGCAGTTATCTCGGACAGGGAAGGACTGAAGCTTTCTTT
>TRBD2|-|TRBJ2-3|TRBV24-1
CATSEEGGSTDTQYF
TGTGCCACCAGTGAAGAGGGAGGGTCCACAGATACGCAGTATTTT
>-|-|TRBJ2-1|TRBV24-1
CATSDPRRAYNEQFF
TGTGCCACCAGTGATCCTAGGAGGGCCTACAATGAGCAGTTCTTC
>TRBD2|-|TRBJ2-5|TRBV11-1
CASSWREGFQETQYF
TGTGCCAGCAGCTGGCGGGAGGGATTCCAAGAGACCCAGTACTTC
>TRBD1|-|TRBJ2-1|TRBV6-1
CASSETGQGAGGFYNEQFF
TGTGCCAGCAGTGAAACGGGACAGGGGGCCGGGGGTTTTTACAATGAGCAGTTCTTC
>TRBD2|-|TRBJ2-7|TRBV12-3/TRBV12-4
CASRNEGLAEQYF
TGTGCCAGCAGGAACGAGGGACTAGCTGAGCAGTACTTC
>TRBD2|-|TRBJ2-7|TRBV30
CAWSGVSGRPPYEQYF
TGTGCCTGGAGTGGGGTTAGCGGGAGGCCGCCCTACGAGCAGTACTTC
>-|-|TRBJ2-7|TRBV6-5
CASSYDQGNTYEQYF
TGTGCCAGCAGTTACGACCAGGGTAATACCTACGAGCAGTACTTC
>TRBD1|-|TRBJ1-2|TRBV2
CASSEGQGATNYGYTF
TGTGCCAGCAGTGAAGGACAGGGGGCGACTAACTATGGCTACACCTTC
>-|-|TRBJ2-3|TRBV7-9
CASTFAGLADTQYF
TGTGCCAGCACCTTCGCGGGCCTTGCAGATACGCAGTATTTT
>-|-|TRBJ2-2|TRBV30
CAWSVSPSLTGELFF
TGTGCCTGGAGTGTTAGTCCTAGCTTAACCGGGGAGCTGTTTTTT
>-|-|TRBJ2-1|TRBV6-1
CASSETGGLPTTEQFF
TGTGCCAGCAGTGAAACTGGCGGACTACCTACAACTGAGCAGTTCTTC
>TRBD2|medium-sized|TRBJ2-1|TRBV27
CASSGTSGSEANEQFF
TGTGCCAGCAGTGGGACTAGCGGGAGTGAGGCAAATGAGCAGTTCTTC
>-|-|TRBJ2-1|TRBV21-1
CASLGQGPVEQFF
TGTGCCAGTCTGGGACAGGGGCCGGTTGAGCAGTTCTTC
>-|-|TRBJ2-2|TRBV5-4
CASSLPSGELFF
TGTGCCAGCAGCTTGCCCTCCGGGGAGCTGTTTTTT
>-|-|TRBJ2-1|TRBV29-1
CSVESGSLYNEQFF
TGCAGCGTTGAATCGGGATCCCTCTACAATGAGCAGTTCTTC
>-|-|TRBJ2-1|TRBV15
CATSRDRTTEQFF
TGTGCCACCAGCAGAGATCGTACTACTGAGCAGTTCTTC
>-|-|TRBJ2-1|TRBV2
CASKGGTAYNEQFF
TGTGCCAGCAAGGGCGGGACTGCTTACAATGAGCAGTTCTTC
>TRBD2|-|TRBJ2-7|TRBV7-9
CASSRAGEPYEQYF
TGTGCCAGCAGCCGAGCGGGAGAGCCCTACGAGCAGTACTTC
>-|-|TRBJ1-6|TRBV7-3
CASSLSPGYNSPLHF
TGTGCCAGCAGCTTAAGTCCGGGGTATAATTCACCCCTCCACTTT
>TRBD1|-|TRBJ2-7|TRBV7-9
CASSYGQGNDEQYF
TGTGCCAGCAGCTACGGACAGGGGAATGACGAGCAGTACTTC
>TRBD2|once|TRBJ2-7|TRBV19
CASSISGASYEQYF
TGTGCCAGTAGTATCAGCGGGGCCTCCTACGAGCAGTACTTC
>TRBD2|-|TRBJ2-2|TRBV9
CASSALTSANTGELFF
TGTGCCAGCAGCGCATTAACTAGCGCGAACACCGGGGAGCTGTTTTTT
>TRBD1|-|TRBJ2-4|TRBV11-3
CASSQGGQGLENIQYF
TGTGCCAGCAGCCAGGGGGGACAGGGTCTGGAAAACATTCAGTACTTC
>TRBD2|-|TRBJ2-7|TRBV5-1
CASSLASREGFYEQYF
TGCGCCAGCAGCTTGGCCTCGCGGGAGGGTTTCTACGAGCAGTACTTC
>-|-|TRBJ2-1|TRBV9
CASSVASSSAEQFF
TGTGCCAGCAGCGTAGCTTCGTCTAGCGCTGAGCAGTTCTTC